Included here is one TCR beta chain sequence, with context. Its specificity is not known. This entry comes from a study of T cell responses to AZD1222 COVID-19 vaccine. Whole-study results and caveats: Reports say nearly half of spike-specific TCRs go after unmutated variant regions. It was only 6 or 7 AZD1222 recipients who were seropositive at baseline. Across spike, vaccine-associated CD4 TCRs were found, dominant at 160-218 and 743-854.

This CDR3 is built from 15 residues. Trimming took 1 base from V and 7 from J, leaving 14 bases between them. Germline V CDR1 and CDR2: LNHDA, SQIVND (reference sequence). Produced via immunoSEQ multiplex PCR; TCRdb's table is partial and in-frame only. Among 180,000 or so clones, around nine tenths were seen once, and the ten largest hold 1.5% to 2%. The V and J genes are TRBV19 and TRBJ2-1, with TRBD1 as a possible D gene (6 bases). The sequence was obtained from an adult in good health. This specimen consisted of peripheral blood, obtained on day 0 of AZD1222 vaccination. In DNA, the CDR3 is TGTGCCAGTAGTATAGGGCAGGGGCCGACTAATGAGCAGTTCTTC. It codes for CASSIGQGPTNEQFF.